The 13 T cell receptor beta chains listed next were all sequenced from one sample in a study of blood T cell repertoires in COVID-19. Clones were sequenced by immunoSEQ multiplex PCR, and TCRdb holds only the in-frame ones, with some missing. The data contain a few hundred thousand clones, over 75% of them singletons. Sample: PBMCs or T cells enriched from blood (not recorded which). All receptors derive from a woman aged 30 to 39 who had recovered from COVID-19.

This clone was counted only a few times. This chain connects TRBV5-1 to TRBJ1-3, with D possibly TRBD1 on 5 matching bases. V lost 4 bases and J lost 0, with 14 bases in between. CDR1 is SGHRS, CDR2 YFSETQ, per germline. The CDR3 contains 16 residues. The CDR3 protein is CASSPGGESSGNTIYF. CDR3 DNA sequence: TGCGCCAGCAGCCCGGGAGGGGAGAGCTCTGGAAACACCATATATTTT.

This rearrangement joins TRBV7-9 to TRBJ2-7, with D possibly TRBD1 on 6 matching bases. V was cut by 4 bases and J by 2 bases, with 12 bases left in between. The CDR3 length is 14 residues. From germline, CDR1 is SEHNR and CDR2 FQNEAQ (reference sequence). In nucleotides, the CDR3 is TGTGCCAGCAGCTCCCAGGGGATGGCCTACGAGCAGTACTTC. Amino acids: CASSSQGMAYEQYF.

J is TRBJ2-5 and V is TRBV28; D may be TRBD2 (5 bases). This CDR3 has 14 amino acids. The germline V gene encodes CDR1 MDHEN and CDR2 SYDVKM. Trimming shortened V by 3 bases and J by 5 bases, and 13 bases separated the two germline ends. The CDR3 DNA follows: TGTGCCAGCAGTTTCGGTGGGAGAGGGGAGACCCAGTACTTC. Translating it yields CASSFGGRGETQYF.

In nucleotides, the CDR3 is TGTGCCAGCAGCTTAAGTAGCGGGGAGGGCAATGAGCAGTTCTTC. Its translation is CASSLSSGEGNEQFF. The gene calls are TRBV7-3 and TRBJ2-1, with 8 positions matching TRBD2. This CDR3 contains 15 residues. V was clipped by 1 base and J by 6 bases; unmatched bases: 5. Germline CDR1 and CDR2: SGHTA and FQGTGA.

V usage is TRBV27 and J usage is TRBJ1-1; TRBD1 matches 9 bases. J was trimmed by 4 bases and V by 5 bases; bases with no gene match: 8. This CDR3 contains 15 residues. CDR1 MNHEY and CDR2 SMNVEV come from the germline V gene (reference sequence). The CDR3 region has the DNA TGTGCCAGCAGTCCCGGGGACAGGGTGGGCACTGAAGCTTTCTTT. It encodes CASSPGDRVGTEAFF.

The V and J genes are TRBV10-3 and TRBJ1-1; D call uncertain. This CDR3 spans 16 amino acids. Trimming shortened V by 4 bases and J by 1 base, and 16 bases separated the two germline ends. CDR1 is ENHRY, CDR2 SYGVKD, per germline. Here the CDR3 DNA reads TGTGCCATCAGTGCTAGATACATGGATAAGAACACTGAAGCTTTCTTT. It encodes CAISARYMDKNTEAFF.

This rearrangement joins TRBV5-4 to TRBJ1-1; D might be TRBD1 (5 bases). CDR1 and CDR2 from the germline V gene are SGHNT and YYREEE (reference sequence). The V gene lost 2 bases and the J gene lost 8 bases, with 10 bases spanning the gap. The CDR3 has 12 residues. CDR3 bases: TGTGCCAGCAGCTTTGATCAGGGAGAAGCTTTCTTT. It codes for CASSFDQGEAFF.

The rearrangement links TRBV28 to TRBJ2-2; a possible D gene is TRBD2 (6 bases). This CDR3 comprises 15 residues. Germline CDR1 MDHEN, CDR2 SYDVKM. V gave up 2 bases and J gave up 4 bases, with 11 bases separating them. The CDR3 region is CASSLAGMSTGELFF. The CDR3 coding sequence is TGTGCCAGCAGTTTAGCGGGAATGAGCACCGGGGAGCTGTTTTTT.

The CDR3 reads CASSLAEDTQYF. The CDR3 coding sequence is TGCGCCAGCAGCTTGGCGGAGGATACGCAGTATTTT. V is TRBV5-1 and J is TRBJ2-3; D is unclear. The CDR3 has 12 amino acids. CDR1 is SGHRS and CDR2 is YFSETQ in the germline V gene. The V end was cut by 0 bases, the J end by 6 bases, with 5 bases between. The full variable domain, in which reference TRBV5-1 and TRBJ2-3 provide the parts outside the CDR3, is KAGVTQTPRYLIKTRGQQVTLSCSPISGHRSVSWYQQTPGQGLQFLFEYFSETQRNKGNFPGRFSGRQFSNSRSEMNVSTLELGDSALYLCASSLAEDTQYFGPGTRLTVL.

The V call is TRBV5-1, the J call TRBJ2-2, with TRBD1 matching 9 bases. The CDR3 contains 14 residues. V shed 8 bases, J shed 5 bases, and the junction held 7 bases outside the gene matches. Germline assignment: CDR1 SGHRS and CDR2 YFSETQ. Here the CDR3 reads CASKDRGGTGELFF. CDR3 coding DNA: TGCGCCAGTAAGGACAGGGGAGGTACCGGGGAGCTGTTTTTT.

This sequence joins TRBV5-1 and TRBJ2-2, with 9 bases aligning to TRBD2. The CDR3 is 21 amino acids. Losses at the gene ends were 2 bases for V and 4 bases for J; bases not matched to a gene: 21. CDR1 is SGHRS and CDR2 is YFSETQ in the germline V gene. The CDR3 sequence is CASSFYKGRTLAGAFTGELFF. The DNA of the CDR3 is TGCGCCAGCAGCTTTTACAAGGGGCGAACATTAGCGGGAGCGTTCACCGGGGAGCTGTTTTTT.

This chain uses TRBV19 with TRBJ1-1, with a possible D match to TRBD1 (5 bases). The CDR3 has 14 amino acids. Per germline, CDR1 LNHDA and CDR2 SQIVND (reference sequence). Trimming took 0 bases from V and 10 from J, leaving 15 bases between them. In DNA, the CDR3 is TGTGCCAGTAGTATAGATGTCCAGGGTGGTCGAGCTTTCTTT. Translation gives CASSIDVQGGRAFF.

This clone occurred many times. CDR3 loop: CASSAGLAGGIDTQYF. The CDR3 coding sequence is TGTGCCAGCAGCGCGGGACTAGCGGGAGGAATAGATACGCAGTATTTT. This chain connects TRBV9 to TRBJ2-3, with 15 nucleotides matching TRBD2. The trim removed 3 bases at V and 5 bases at J, leaving 4 bases unmatched. In germline, CDR1 is SGDLS, CDR2 YYNGEE. This CDR3 is built from 16 residues.